The 16 T cell receptor beta chains in this list originate from one sample, sequenced in a study of cytomegalovirus exposure and HLA in healthy donors. TCRdb's copy holds only in-frame clones and misses some; the assay was immunoSEQ multiplex PCR. The sample includes under 110,000 clones, around 90% seen only once; the top ten take about 1.8%. The material sequenced was PBMCs. All receptors come from a woman aged 18 to 35 in good health and CMV-seropositive.

The V call is TRBV5-4, the J call TRBJ1-1; 10 bases map to TRBD1. The CDR3 consists of 15 residues. The germline V gene has CDR1 SGHNT and CDR2 YYREEE (reference sequence). Losses at the gene ends were 3 bases for V and 5 bases for J; bases not matched to a gene: 7. The CDR3 DNA is TGTGCCAGCAGCTCGAGGACAGGGGGTCGAACTGAAGCTTTCTTT. Translating it yields CASSSRTGGRTEAFF. Looking up the rest from reference TRBV5-4 and TRBJ1-1 gives the full variable domain: ETGVTQSPTHLIKTRGQQVTLRCSSQSGHNTVSWYQQALGQGPQFIFQYYREEENGRGNFPPRFSGLQFPNYSSELNVNALELDDSALYLCASSSRTGGRTEAFFGQGTRLTVV.

The chain couples TRBV6-5 to TRBJ1-2; 11 bases line up with TRBD1. The CDR3 extends over 15 amino acids. Losses at the gene ends were 5 bases for V and 6 bases for J; bases not matched to a gene: 8. Germline loops: CDR1 MNHEY, CDR2 SVGAGI. CDR3 in amino acids: CASSHYRTGGHGYTF. The DNA of the CDR3 is TGTGCCAGCAGTCACTATAGGACAGGGGGCCATGGCTACACCTTC.

The chain couples TRBV4-3 to TRBJ1-4; 11 nucleotides agree with TRBD1. Trimming at V came to 5 bases and at J to 8 bases, leaving 7 bases not matched to a gene. The germline V gene encodes CDR1 LGHNA and CDR2 YSLEER. The CDR3 consists of 15 residues. CDR3 sequence (DNA): TGCGCCAGCAGCAGACGGACAGGGGGCGCCGAAAAACTGTTTTTT. It specifies CASSRRTGGAEKLFF.

The rearrangement uses TRBV19 and TRBJ1-5, with TRBD1 matching over 7 bases. CDR3 length equals 12 residues. V lost 8 bases to trimming and J lost 2 bases; unmatched junction nucleotides: 0. Germline loops: CDR1 LNHDA, CDR2 SQIVND (reference sequence). This chain's CDR3 is CASGTGNQPQHF. The CDR3 DNA reads as TGTGCCAGTGGGACAGGCAATCAGCCCCAGCATTTT.

This rearrangement joins TRBV7-9 to TRBJ1-1; 10 positions agree with TRBD1. V was pared by 5 bases and J by 4 bases, with 13 bases of the junction left unmatched. Per the germline V gene, CDR1 is SEHNR and CDR2 is FQNEAQ (reference sequence). This CDR3 has 17 amino acids. The CDR3 loop is CASSGGTGAGGTTEAFF. CDR3 bases: TGTGCCAGCAGCGGAGGGACAGGGGCCGGCGGGACCACTGAAGCTTTCTTT.

The CDR3 DNA reads TGTGCCAGCAGCTCCTTGACAGTTGAAGCTTTCTTT. Translated: CASSSLTVEAFF. The chain carries TRBV11-2 and TRBJ1-1; TRBD1 is a possible D gene (5 bases). Germline loops: CDR1 SGHAT, CDR2 FQNNGV. The V and J ends lost 4 bases and 7 bases respectively, with 10 bases between them. The CDR3 runs to 12 residues.

This sequence joins TRBV19 and TRBJ2-5; 11 positions agree with TRBD2. Trimming cost V 10 bases and J 4 bases; bases outside gene matches: 8. CDR1 LNHDA and CDR2 SQIVND come from the germline V gene (reference sequence). The length of the CDR3 is 14 residues. CDR3 nucleotide sequence: TGTGCCACAAGGGTTAGCGGGGGGGGAGAGACCCAGTACTTC. It codes for CATRVSGGGETQYF.

The chain is built from TRBV5-4 and TRBJ2-7; the match to TRBD1 covers 8 bases. The CDR3 has 15 amino acids. With 1 base clipped from V and 5 bases from J, the junction kept 8 bases outside the gene matches. From germline, CDR1 is SGHNT and CDR2 YYREEE (reference sequence). The CDR3 region is CASSLTDRGIHEQYV. CDR3 nucleotide sequence: TGTGCCAGCAGCTTGACTGACAGGGGTATCCACGAGCAGTACGTC.

The V and J genes are TRBV19 and TRBJ1-2, with 7 bases matching TRBD1. The CDR3 is made up of 16 amino acids. Germline values: CDR1 LNHDA, CDR2 SQIVND (reference sequence). The V segment lost 6 bases and the J segment 5 bases; nucleotides outside the gene matches: 15. This CDR3 is CASRGSDRVSPYGYTF. The CDR3 nucleotides are TGTGCCAGTAGGGGATCTGACAGGGTGAGCCCATATGGCTACACCTTC.

The rearrangement links TRBV2 to TRBJ1-4; D remains ambiguous. Germline V CDR1 and CDR2: SNHLY, FYNNEI. The CDR3 totals 14 residues. V gave up 4 bases and J gave up 8 bases, with 14 bases separating them. The CDR3 here is CASSVGVGREKLFF. In nucleotides, the CDR3 is TGTGCCAGCAGTGTAGGAGTAGGGAGGGAAAAACTGTTTTTT.

The chain is built from TRBV7-9 and TRBJ1-2; TRBD1 matches at 7 bases. Germline trimming cut 5 bases from V and 8 bases from J; bases unmatched to any gene: 8. The CDR3 has 13 residues. CDR1 is SEHNR, CDR2 FQNEAQ, per germline (reference sequence). Written as DNA, the CDR3 is TGTGCCAGCAGCCAAGACAGGGCCTCCGGCTACACCTTC. It specifies CASSQDRASGYTF. The entire variable domain, with the rest obtained from reference TRBV7-9 and TRBJ1-2, is as follows: DTGVSQNPRHKITKRGQNVTFRCDPISEHNRLYWYRQTLGQGPEFLTYFQNEAQLEKSRLLSDRFSAERPKGSFSTLEIQRTEQGDSAMYLCASSQDRASGYTFGSGTRLTVV.

This chain connects TRBV19 to TRBJ2-7, with a possible D match to TRBD2 (5 bases). The CDR3 runs 12 residues. Germline CDR1 and CDR2: LNHDA and SQIVND (reference sequence). With 5 bases removed from V and 2 bases from J, the gap between germline ends came to 7 bases. CDR3 sequence reads: CASSPGAYEQYF. CDR3 bases: TGTGCCAGTAGTCCCGGGGCCTACGAGCAGTACTTC.

This chain joins TRBV19 and TRBJ1-5; D perhaps matches TRBD1 (6 bases). CDR1 and CDR2 from the germline V gene are LNHDA and SQIVND (reference sequence). The CDR3 runs 15 residues. V was shortened by 2 bases and J by 2 bases, with 10 bases between the two germline ends. CDR3 nucleotides: TGTGCCAGTAGTATAACAGGGTTGGGCAATCAGCCCCAGCATTTT. It specifies CASSITGLGNQPQHF.

This chain connects TRBV9 to TRBJ1-4, with D hard to call. This CDR3 contains 16 residues. V was cut by 3 bases and J by 4 bases, with 16 bases left in between. Germline V CDR1 and CDR2: SGDLS, YYNGEE. CDR3 coding DNA: TGTGCCAGCAGCGAGGCAAACCTAGGCGGTAATGAAAAACTGTTTTTT. Amino acids: CASSEANLGGNEKLFF.

The chain employs TRBV4-1 and TRBJ2-2, with 7 bases identical to TRBD2. CDR3 length: 18 residues. V was clipped by 0 bases and J by 0 bases; unmatched bases: 7. From germline, CDR1 is MGHRA and CDR2 YSYEKL. The DNA of the CDR3 is TGCGCCAGCAGCCAAGATCTGGGGGGGGGACCGAACACCGGGGAGCTGTTTTTT. Amino acid sequence: CASSQDLGGGPNTGELFF.

The gene calls are TRBV5-4 and TRBJ1-2; 7 bases align to TRBD1. This CDR3 region has 15 residues. Germline V CDR1 and CDR2: SGHNT, YYREEE (reference sequence). V was pared by 3 bases and J by 4 bases, with 9 bases of the junction left unmatched. The CDR3 coding sequence is TGTGCCAGCAGCTCGGTGACAGGGTCGGCCTATGGCTACACCTTC. Translating gives CASSSVTGSAYGYTF.